The clone carrying this TCR beta chain was recorded at least ten times. The data are from a study of regulatory T cells in long-lasting Graves disease. Germline CDR1 is SGHVS and CDR2 is FNYEAQ. V was pared by 3 bases and J by 2 bases, with 8 bases between. CDR3 length: 13 amino acids. Stated time point: newly diagnosed GD, antithyroid drugs for less than 3 months. After RNA was extracted from PBMCs, the TCR library was made from it. Investigators prepared the TCR beta libraries by applying iRepertoire HTBI primers and Arm-PCR of CDR3 regions. TCRdb itself ran the multiplex PCR reads through MiXCR, one entry per CDR3 protein. This sample has 240,000 or so distinct CDR3 sequences; around 20% occur once, and the top ten carry approximately 13%.

The starting material was peripheral blood mononuclear cells (PBMCs), obtained at new diagnosis, from a patient treated with antithyroid drugs. This TCR came from a female donor with Graves disease. V and J are TRBV7-6 and TRBJ2-7; the D is unclear. Written as DNA, the CDR3 is TGTGCCAGCAGCTTGGACCTACCCTACGAGCAGTACTTC. It yields the protein CASSLDLPYEQYF.